This T cell receptor beta chain originates from a study of T cell responses to AZD1222 COVID-19 vaccine. On the study more broadly: Recipients boosted at about 4 weeks or about 12 weeks are pooled.

Concerning this clone: As yet, its antigen is unknown.

Libraries were prepared by immunoSEQ multiplex PCR; TCRdb keeps only in-frame clonotypes and omits some of them. This sample has fewer than 110,000 clones, with over 75% found just once. Study results and limitations: Once two AZD1222 doses were given, Spike-specific TCR breadth and depth went up.

CDR3 length equals 14 residues. V gave up 0 bases and J gave up 4 bases, with 10 bases separating them. CDR1 is SGHRS and CDR2 is YFSETQ in the germline V gene. This TCR was sampled from an adult in good health. The J gene is TRBJ1-2, the V gene TRBV5-1; D gene unclear. The sequenced sample was peripheral blood, obtained on day 0 of AZD1222 vaccination. The DNA of the CDR3 is TGCGCCAGCAGCTTGGATACAGAAATCTATGGCTACACCTTC. Translated, it gives CASSLDTEIYGYTF. The entire variable domain, with the rest obtained from reference TRBV5-1 and TRBJ1-2, is as follows: KAGVTQTPRYLIKTRGQQVTLSCSPISGHRSVSWYQQTPGQGLQFLFEYFSETQRNKGNFPGRFSGRQFSNSRSEMNVSTLELGDSALYLCASSLDTEIYGYTFGSGTRLTVV.